These 14 T cell receptor beta chains share one sample of origin, sequenced in a study of OX40 agonist ivuxolimab in advanced cancers. This table comes from immunoSEQ multiplex PCR, and its TCRdb copy is limited to in-frame clones, with some not included. The table shows about 73,000 clones, with about 81% occurring only once. Source: CD4+ or CD8+ T cells sorted from blood, taken in a trial of the OX40 agonist ivuxolimab. These receptors all come from an adult with an advanced solid tumor such as melanoma, head and neck, liver or kidney cancer.

This clone was detected only once. The rearrangement joins TRBV6-5 to TRBJ1-2; no clear D gene. The CDR3 is 12 amino acids. CDR1 and CDR2 from the germline V gene are MNHEY and SVGAGI. The V end lost 5 bases, the J end lost 0 bases, and 4 bases lay between the germline ends. CDR3 sequence reads: CASSPTNYGYTF. The CDR3 DNA follows: TGTGCCAGCAGTCCAACTAACTATGGCTACACCTTC.

This clone appeared a few times. The chain employs TRBV6-5 and TRBJ1-2, with 8 nucleotides matching TRBD1. Germline trimming cut 5 bases from V and 2 bases from J; bases unmatched to any gene: 7. The germline V gene has CDR1 MNHEY and CDR2 SVGAGI. The CDR3 covers 15 residues. CDR3 sequence (DNA): TGTGCCAGCAGTAGACTTACAGGGGGGAACTATGGCTACACCTTC. It yields the protein CASSRLTGGNYGYTF.

This clone was seen only a few times. V usage is TRBV18 and J usage is TRBJ1-5; D uncertain. This CDR3 has 13 amino acids. Deletions cut 3 bases from V and 6 bases from J, with 9 bases between. Per the germline V gene, CDR1 is KGHSH and CDR2 is LQKENI. The CDR3 sequence is CASSPARAQPQHF. In nucleotides, the CDR3 is TGTGCCAGCTCACCGGCGAGGGCTCAGCCCCAGCATTTT.

This rearrangement joins TRBV7-9 to TRBJ1-1; D may be TRBD1 (6 bases). This CDR3 has 14 amino acids. Germline CDR1 SEHNR, CDR2 FQNEAQ (reference sequence). V lost 5 bases and J 5 bases, leaving 15 bases between the germline ends. The CDR3 loop is CASSEQGEGTEAFF. For the CDR3, the DNA is TGTGCCAGCAGCGAACAGGGAGAAGGGACTGAAGCTTTCTTT.

The chain joins TRBV6-1 to TRBJ1-2; 9 bases are shared with TRBD1. V dropped 10 bases and J dropped 5; count of bases not matched to a gene: 5. The germline gives CDR1 MNHNS, CDR2 SASEGT. The CDR3 loop spans 12 amino acids. CDR3 protein: CATTGGEYGYTF. The CDR3 DNA follows: TGTGCCACTACAGGGGGCGAGTATGGCTACACCTTC.

The genes are TRBV5-6 and TRBJ2-3; 7 nucleotides line up with TRBD1. Trimming took 1 base from V and 5 from J; bases not matched to a gene: 19. Per the germline V gene, CDR1 is SGHDT and CDR2 is YYEEEE. CDR3 length: 19 residues. The CDR3 DNA reads as TGTGCCAGCAGCTTGTTACATATGTGGGCAGGGGGTGTTCTAGATACGCAGTATTTT. Protein sequence: CASSLLHMWAGGVLDTQYF.

Note on this clone: This CDR3 is also generated by other DNA sequences in the sample. The chain combines TRBV7-9 with TRBJ1-1; perhaps TRBD1 as D (5 bases). V was shortened by 1 base and J by 4 bases, with 7 bases between the two germline ends. CDR1 and CDR2 from the germline V gene are SEHNR and FQNEAQ (reference sequence). The CDR3 has 13 residues. CDR3 coding DNA: TGTGCCAGCAGCTTAGGACAGCGCACTGAAGCTTTCTTT. The encoded protein is CASSLGQRTEAFF.

The CDR3, as DNA: TGCAGCCCAAGACGCGCTGAAGCTTTCTTT. This sequence encodes CSPRRAEAFF. V and J are TRBV20-1 and TRBJ1-1; no clear D gene. This CDR3 is 10 amino acids long. The germline gives CDR1 DFQATT, CDR2 SNEGSKA (reference sequence).

This clone was seen once. CDR3: CASSFEDTQYF. The DNA for the CDR3 is TGTGCCAGCAGCTTTGAGGATACGCAGTATTTT. The chain is built from TRBV13 and TRBJ2-3; D call uncertain. Germline CDR1 reads PRHDT; CDR2 reads FYEKMQ (reference sequence). There are 11 residues in the CDR3. V was trimmed by 3 bases and J by 6 bases, leaving 4 bases between them.

This clone occurred a few times. DNA for the CDR3: TGTGCCACCAGACTAGACGGGAATTCACCCCTCCACTTT. Residues: CATRLDGNSPLHF. The V call is TRBV15, the J call TRBJ1-6, with D uncertain. The CDR3 totals 13 residues. Germline loops: CDR1 LNHNV, CDR2 YYDKDF (reference sequence). With 6 bases removed from V and 7 bases from J, the gap between germline ends came to 10 bases.

The V gene is TRBV7-9, the J gene TRBJ1-2, with a possible D match to TRBD1 (5 bases). V lost 6 bases, J lost 6 bases, and 14 bases lay in between. The CDR3 runs to 13 residues. Germline V CDR1 and CDR2: SEHNR, FQNEAQ (reference sequence). The CDR3 protein is CASRVGTEDGYTF. The CDR3 bases are TGTGCCAGCAGGGTCGGGACTGAGGATGGCTACACCTTC.

The chain joins TRBV2 to TRBJ1-2; D is uncertain. CDR3 length: 13 residues. The germline V and J ends were trimmed by 5 bases and 5 bases, with 12 bases remaining between them. CDR1 is SNHLY and CDR2 is FYNNEI in the germline V gene. The CDR3 region has the DNA TGTGCCAGCAGTAAAAATACGGGATATGGCTACACCTTC. It encodes CASSKNTGYGYTF.

The V and J genes are TRBV2 and TRBJ1-1; D is uncertain. V lost 4 bases to trimming and J lost 4 bases, with 10 bases between them. This CDR3 contains 13 residues. CDR1 and CDR2 (germline): SNHLY, FYNNEI. CDR3 sequence (DNA): TGTGCCAGCAGTGGCGGGCTGGGCACTGAAGCTTTCTTT. This codes for CASSGGLGTEAFF.

The CDR3: CASSQGGLAGEQGWGTEAFF. The CDR3 DNA follows: TGCGCCAGCAGCCAAGGTGGCCTAGCTGGTGAACAGGGATGGGGCACTGAAGCTTTCTTT. This chain joins TRBV4-3 and TRBJ1-1; tentatively, D is TRBD1 (6 bases). Trimming pared 1 base from V and 4 bases from J, leaving 28 bases between. Germline CDR1 LGHNA, CDR2 YSLEER. This CDR3 is 20 amino acids long.